A single TCR beta chain is shown here with its context. The target antigen is unknown. CDR1 and CDR2 (germline): SGHNT, YYREEE (reference sequence). The CDR3 extends over 14 amino acids. Trimming stripped 1 base from V and 6 bases from J, with 10 bases between. Patients all relapsed after autologous stem cell transplantation, and there was variation in brentuximab vedotin exposure. These data originate in a study of PD-1 blockade in classical Hodgkin lymphoma. Whole-study context: Patients were administered nivolumab (3 mg/kg intravenously) every 2 weeks.

Findings and caveats of the study: Researchers reported that CD4+ TCR diversity, though not CD8+, rose significantly by C4D1. Why the repertoires differ is still unclear, perhaps disease activity or prior therapy.

The repertoire was sequenced with immunoSEQ multiplex PCR; TCRdb's copy has only in-frame clones and lacks some. This sample has fewer than 20,000 clones, with around 85% found just once. The specimen was peripheral blood mononuclear cells (PBMCs), collected at baseline. The TCR originated in a human donor with classical Hodgkin lymphoma. The genes are TRBV5-4 and TRBJ2-2, with D perhaps matching TRBD1 or TRBD2 (5 bases each). The CDR3 here is CASSLFGTAGELFF. CDR3 bases: TGTGCCAGCAGCTTGTTCGGGACGGCCGGGGAGCTGTTTTTT.